This TCR beta chain was sequenced for a study of cytomegalovirus exposure and HLA in healthy donors. The PCR made use of 60 Vbeta and 13 Jbeta primers. Generated by immunoSEQ multiplex PCR, the TCRdb table keeps only in-frame clones and is missing some. The repertoire includes approximately 92,000 clones, 70% to 80% of them detected once, and approximately 8.2% sits in the top ten. Sample: PBMCs. This sequence originates from a man aged 60 to 75 in good health and CMV-seronegative.

The CDR3 region has the DNA TGTGCCAGCATCACAAACAGGGGAATTGGGGAGACCCAGTACTTC. This gives the protein CASITNRGIGETQYF. The V gene is TRBV11-3, the J gene TRBJ2-5, with TRBD1 identical over 7 bases. Germline V CDR1 and CDR2: SGHNT, YENEEA. The CDR3 spans 15 residues. V gave up 7 bases and J gave up 5 bases; unmatched junction bases: 13.